The rows below give T cell receptor beta chains drawn from one sample of a study of T-cell memory formation after mild COVID-19. One entry per CDR3 protein, called by TCRdb with MiXCR from the 5' RACE reads. There are about 560,000 distinct CDR3 sequences in the sample; roughly 22% occur only once, and about 8.2% lies in the top ten. The source material was PBMCs or a T cell subset sorted from them (not recorded which). All receptors come from an adult woman who had mild COVID-19 (a few samples of this study predate the infection). Cell type and time point are not known. Both conserved end residues are part of each CDR3. Fields, in order: V gene, D gene, clone size, J gene, CDR3 DNA, CDR3 protein. A D gene is named only where the DNA matches it firmly. Clone size is not always given. Where it is, it says once, few, many or a class for expanded clones.

TRBV12-3/TRBV12-4	-	few	TRBJ2-3	TGTGCCAGCAGTCACTATATGGCTAGCGGCACAGATACGCAGTATTTT	CASSHYMASGTDTQYF
TRBV7-9	-	-	TRBJ2-7	TGTGCCAGCAGCCCACAGGGACTCCTCCCTTACGAGCAGTACTTC	CASSPQGLLPYEQYF
TRBV12-3/TRBV12-4	-	many	TRBJ2-7	TGTGCCAGCAGTCGACAACAGGGGGGGTTCCACGAGCAGTACTTC	CASSRQQGGFHEQYF
TRBV7-9	TRBD1	-	TRBJ2-1	TGTGCCAGCAGCCTAATCCCCGGACAGGGCTCCTACAATGAGCAGTTCTTC	CASSLIPGQGSYNEQFF
TRBV12-3/TRBV12-4	TRBD1	-	TRBJ2-2	TGTGCCAGCAGTCCCGGACAGGTCCCCCAACCCGGGGAGCTGTTTTTT	CASSPGQVPQPGELFF
TRBV7-9	TRBD1	-	TRBJ2-7	TGTGCCAGCAGCTTGATTGCGGTTGGACAGGGGGCCCCCTACGAGCAGTACTTC	CASSLIAVGQGAPYEQYF
TRBV6-1	TRBD1	few	TRBJ2-7	TGTGCCAGCAGTGAAACAGGGACAGGGGGCTCCTACGAGCAGTACTTC	CASSETGTGGSYEQYF
TRBV7-9	TRBD1	-	TRBJ1-4	TGTGCCAGCAGCTTAGTGGGGACAGGGATTACTAATGAAAAACTGTTTTTT	CASSLVGTGITNEKLFF
TRBV20-1	-	-	TRBJ1-5	TGCAGTGCTGCACCGGAAACCTCAAATCAGCCCCAGCATTTT	CSAAPETSNQPQHF
TRBV7-3	-	-	TRBJ2-5	TGTGCCAGCAGCTTACAGAGTACGGCAGAGACCCAGTACTTC	CASSLQSTAETQYF
TRBV28	-	-	TRBJ2-7	TGTGCCAGCAGTTTAATGTGGGAGCAGTACTTC	CASSLMWEQYF
TRBV30	-	-	TRBJ2-3	TGTGCCTGGAGTGGGGACTTCACAGATACGCAGTATTTT	CAWSGDFTDTQYF
TRBV11-2	TRBD2	-	TRBJ2-3	TGTGCCAGCAACGAACTAAGCGGGGGCACAGATACGCAGTATTTT	CASNELSGGTDTQYF
TRBV9	-	-	TRBJ2-2	TGTGCCAGCAGCAAAACTAACCCCACCGGGGAGCTGTTTTTT	CASSKTNPTGELFF
TRBV7-9	TRBD2	few	TRBJ2-3	TGTGCCAGCAGAGACACAGGGTTCGCGTGGACTAGCGAGTACACAGATACGCAGTATTTT	CASRDTGFAWTSEYTDTQYF
TRBV15	TRBD1	few	TRBJ2-4	TGTGCCACCAGCAGAGACCTCCAGGGGGTGAGAAACATTCAGTACTTC	CATSRDLQGVRNIQYF
TRBV7-8	TRBD2	-	TRBJ2-7	TGTGCCAGCAGCTTAGACCCGGCTAGCGGGAGTAGAGAGCAGTACTTC	CASSLDPASGSREQYF